This T cell receptor (beta chain) was recorded in a study of T cells after posttransplantation cyclophosphamide. Data came from immunoSEQ multiplex PCR; TCRdb stores just in-frame clones and leaves some out. The profile shows approximately 15,000 clones, approximately 80% of them singletons. Sampled 1 year posttransplant, controls received myeloablative marrow transplants, methotrexate and a calcineurin inhibitor. This clone was seen only a few times. This same CDR3 is encoded by further DNA sequences in the sample. Germline assignment: CDR1 SGHRS and CDR2 YFSETQ. This CDR3 comprises 15 residues. After removal of 5 bases from V and 0 bases from J, the junction contained 7 bases not matched to a gene.

This chain joins TRBV5-1 and TRBJ2-7; 8 nucleotides agree with TRBD2. This receptor was identified in a male patient aged 30 to 39 who received an allogeneic stem cell transplant from an unrelated donor, was CMV-positive, and had acute and chronic GVHD. Some T cells may originate from the graft donor. The sample was PBMCs, taken nearly 450 days after allogeneic stem cell transplant with calcineurin inhibitor and methotrexate. CDR3 in amino acids: CASSSGTLPSYEQYF. CDR3 sequence (DNA): TGCGCCAGCAGTAGCGGGACGCTCCCCTCCTACGAGCAGTACTTC.